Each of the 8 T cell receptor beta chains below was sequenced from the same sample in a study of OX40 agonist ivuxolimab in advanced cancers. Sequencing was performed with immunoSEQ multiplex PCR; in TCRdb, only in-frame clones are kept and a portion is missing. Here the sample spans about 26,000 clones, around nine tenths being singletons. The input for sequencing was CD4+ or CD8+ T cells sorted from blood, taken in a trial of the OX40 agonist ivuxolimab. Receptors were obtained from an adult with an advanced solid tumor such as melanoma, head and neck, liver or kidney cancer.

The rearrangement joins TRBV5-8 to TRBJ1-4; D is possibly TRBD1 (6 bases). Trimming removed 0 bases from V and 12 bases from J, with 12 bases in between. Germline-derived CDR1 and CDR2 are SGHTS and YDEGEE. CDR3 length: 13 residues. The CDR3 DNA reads TGTGCCAGCAGCTTGGCAACAGGGTCACAACTGTTTTTT. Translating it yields CASSLATGSQLFF.

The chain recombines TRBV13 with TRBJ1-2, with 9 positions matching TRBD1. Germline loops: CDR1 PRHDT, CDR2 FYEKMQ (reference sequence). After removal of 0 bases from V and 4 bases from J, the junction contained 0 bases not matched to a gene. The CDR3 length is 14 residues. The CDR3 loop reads CASSLGTGGYGYTF. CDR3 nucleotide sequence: TGTGCCAGCAGCTTAGGGACAGGGGGCTATGGCTACACCTTC.

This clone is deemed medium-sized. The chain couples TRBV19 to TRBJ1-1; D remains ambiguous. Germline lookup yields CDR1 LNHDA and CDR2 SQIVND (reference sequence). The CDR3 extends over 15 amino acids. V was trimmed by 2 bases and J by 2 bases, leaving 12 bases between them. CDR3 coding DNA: TGTGCCAGTAGTATAATGGTCAGTCAAAACACTGAAGCTTTCTTT. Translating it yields CASSIMVSQNTEAFF.

CDR3 amino acids: CASSPFAGGINEQFF. CDR3 DNA: TGTGCCAGCAGCCCCTTTGCGGGAGGGATCAATGAGCAGTTCTTC. The chain carries TRBV7-9 and TRBJ2-1, with 9 bases that match TRBD2. CDR1 SEHNR and CDR2 FQNEAQ come from the germline V gene (reference sequence). This CDR3 comprises 15 residues. Losses at the gene ends were 5 bases for V and 6 bases for J; bases not matched to a gene: 8.

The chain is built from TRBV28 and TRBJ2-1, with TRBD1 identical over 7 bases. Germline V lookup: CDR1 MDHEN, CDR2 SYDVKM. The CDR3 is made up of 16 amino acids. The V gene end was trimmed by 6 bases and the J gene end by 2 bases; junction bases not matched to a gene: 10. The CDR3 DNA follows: TGTGCCAGCAGCGATACAGGGGTCTTTGCCTACAATGAGCAGTTCTTC. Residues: CASSDTGVFAYNEQFF. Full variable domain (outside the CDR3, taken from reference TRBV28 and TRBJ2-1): DVKVTQSSRYLVKRTGEKVFLECVQDMDHENMFWYRQDPGLGLRLIYFSYDVKMKEKGDIPEGYSVSREKKERFSLILESASTNQTSMYLCASSDTGVFAYNEQFFGPGTRLTVL.

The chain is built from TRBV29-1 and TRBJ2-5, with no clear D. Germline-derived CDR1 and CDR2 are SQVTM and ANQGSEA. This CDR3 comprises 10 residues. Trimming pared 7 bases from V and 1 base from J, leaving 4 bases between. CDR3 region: CSGAQETQYF. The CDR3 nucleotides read TGCAGCGGAGCCCAAGAGACCCAGTACTTC.

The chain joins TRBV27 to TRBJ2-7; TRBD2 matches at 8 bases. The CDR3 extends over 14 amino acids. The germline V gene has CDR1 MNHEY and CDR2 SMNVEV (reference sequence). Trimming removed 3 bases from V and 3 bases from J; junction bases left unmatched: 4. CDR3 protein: CASSLTGGNYEQYF. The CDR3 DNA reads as TGTGCCAGCAGTTTGACGGGGGGGAACTACGAGCAGTACTTC.

CDR3 DNA sequence: TGTGCCAGTAGTATCGCCAGGGGTGAGACCTACGAGCAGTACTTC. This encodes CASSIARGETYEQYF. The chain recombines TRBV19 with TRBJ2-7; a possible D gene is TRBD1 (6 bases). The V gene's germline CDR1 is LNHDA and CDR2 SQIVND (reference sequence). This CDR3 has 15 amino acids. V was clipped by 3 bases and J by 2 bases, with 14 bases between them.